This T cell receptor (beta chain) is drawn from a study of preoperative IRX-2 immunotherapy in early breast cancer. The treatment here: preoperative locoregional IRX-2 cytokine immunotherapy. Preoperative locoregional IRX-2 cytokine immunotherapy was tested in the phase Ib source study. Germline V gene lookup returns CDR1 SQVTM and CDR2 ANQGSEA. Trimming cost V 2 bases and J 6 bases, with 26 bases left between them. This CDR3 spans 18 amino acids. Sequencing was performed with immunoSEQ multiplex PCR; in TCRdb, only in-frame clones are kept and a portion is missing. This sample yields around 34,000 clones, of which nearly 95% are seen a single time; 6.4% belongs to the top ten.

The chain employs TRBV29-1 and TRBJ2-4; tentative D call: TRBD1 (8 bases). This receptor was obtained from a human donor with breast cancer. Sampling was conducted from a patient treated with IRX-2 immunotherapy. CDR3 in DNA: TGCAGCGTTGAATCTAGGGCCACAGGGGGGGTAAGAGGAAACATTCAGTACTTC. This encodes CSVESRATGGVRGNIQYF.